These 32 T cell receptor beta chains came from one sample sequenced in a study of technical replicates of blood from a handful of donors. Using immunoSEQ multiplex PCR, the repertoire was profiled, and TCRdb retains in-frame clones only, with some absent. Among around 67,000 clones listed, nearly 97% were seen once. Sample: T cells isolated from PBMCs. All receptors come from a human donor in good health.

This sequence joins TRBV5-1 and TRBJ2-5; TRBD2 matches 8 bases. Looked up from germline, CDR1 is SGHRS and CDR2 is YFSETQ. The CDR3 covers 15 residues. The J segment lost 5 bases and the V segment lost 0 bases, leaving 6 bases of the junction unmatched. CDR3 in amino acids: CASSLVSGGPETQYF. CDR3 nucleotides: TGCGCCAGCAGCTTGGTTTCGGGGGGGCCCGAGACCCAGTACTTC.

V gene TRBV10-2 combines with J gene TRBJ1-1; 7 bases are shared with TRBD1. The V gene's germline CDR1 is WSHSY and CDR2 SAAADI. This CDR3 region has 11 residues. J lost 7 bases, V lost 6 bases, and 2 bases had no gene match. CDR3 nucleotides: TGCGCCAGCAGGACAGGGCTTGAAGCTTTCTTT. Its protein product is CASRTGLEAFF.

The chain uses TRBV7-2 and TRBJ2-2; possibly TRBD2 for D (7 bases). Between the trimmed V and J ends, which lost 1 base and 5 bases, there was a span of 14 bases. Per germline, CDR1 SGHTA and CDR2 FQGNSA. There are 16 residues in the CDR3. The CDR3 is CASSLVGGAGTGELFF. The DNA of the CDR3 is TGTGCCAGCAGCTTAGTTGGGGGGGCCGGTACCGGGGAGCTGTTTTTT.

This chain joins TRBV27 and TRBJ1-2; 12 bases are a match to TRBD1. CDR1 is MNHEY, CDR2 SMNVEV, per germline (reference sequence). The CDR3 contains 15 residues. Losses at the gene ends were 3 bases for V and 4 bases for J; bases not matched to a gene: 3. CDR3 region: CASSLGTGGFYGYTF. CDR3 bases: TGTGCCAGCAGTTTGGGGACAGGGGGCTTCTATGGCTACACCTTC.

This sequence joins TRBV6-1 and TRBJ1-6; 9 bases line up with TRBD1. The ends lost 3 bases at V and 8 bases at J; junction bases unmatched: 2. CDR1 and CDR2 from the germline V gene are MNHNS and SASEGT. CDR3 length: 14 residues. The CDR3 protein is CASSENRGHSPLHF. CDR3 coding DNA: TGTGCCAGCAGTGAGAACAGGGGGCATTCACCCCTCCACTTT.

The chain recombines TRBV7-9 with TRBJ2-1, with 8 bases lining up with TRBD2. Per the germline V gene, CDR1 is SEHNR and CDR2 is FQNEAQ (reference sequence). V trimming: 5 bases; J trimming: 7 bases; junction bases outside the gene matches: 10. The length of the CDR3 is 15 residues. CDR3 nucleotide sequence: TGTGCCAGCAGCCCAAAACTAGCGGAACAGAATGAGCAGTTCTTC. It yields the protein CASSPKLAEQNEQFF.

This chain connects TRBV7-9 to TRBJ1-5; 7 nucleotides agree with TRBD1. Germline loops: CDR1 SEHNR, CDR2 FQNEAQ (reference sequence). V was pared by 3 bases and J by 9 bases, with 11 bases of the junction left unmatched. CDR3 length equals 15 residues. This CDR3 reads CASSFGLDRPRPQHF. CDR3 in DNA: TGTGCCAGCAGCTTCGGACTGGACAGGCCGCGGCCCCAGCATTTT.

The J gene is TRBJ1-2, the V gene TRBV5-3, with TRBD1 matching over 8 bases. TRBV5-3 is an ORF, with its function uncertain. V lost 6 bases, J lost 4 bases, and 14 bases stayed unmatched. The CDR3 covers 16 residues. Here the CDR3 DNA reads TGTGCCAGAAAAGTGGGGGACAGGCACTCTGGCTATGGCTACACCTTC. Translated: CARKVGDRHSGYGYTF.

This chain links TRBV19 with TRBJ2-7; 7 nucleotides line up with TRBD1. The germline CDR1 and CDR2 sequences are LNHDA and SQIVND (reference sequence). This CDR3 has 14 residues. Trimming took 1 base from V and 6 from J; bases not matched to a gene: 6. The DNA for the CDR3 is TGTGCCAGTAGTATAGGACAGGGATTTGGCGAGCAGTACTTC. Its protein is CASSIGQGFGEQYF. The whole variable domain, filled in from reference TRBV19 and TRBJ2-7, reads DGGITQSPKYLFRKEGQNVTLSCEQNLNHDAMYWYRQDPGQGLRLIYYSQIVNDFQKGDIAEGYSVSREKKESFPLTVTSAQKNPTAFYLCASSIGQGFGEQYFGPGTRLTVT.

This clone was counted a single time. The V and J genes are TRBV7-8 and TRBJ2-7, with TRBD2 identical over 11 bases. Germline CDR1 reads SGHVS; CDR2 reads FQNEAQ. This CDR3 contains 20 residues. V lost 0 bases and J lost 3; bases outside the gene matches: 16. The DNA for the CDR3 is TGTGCCAGCAGCTTAGCCTTTAGGGCTAGCGGGGGGCACGAGGGCTACGAGCAGTACTTC. Encoded protein: CASSLAFRASGGHEGYEQYF.

V and J are TRBV28 and TRBJ1-1, with 7 bases matching TRBD1. The CDR3 sequence is 12 residues long. V gave up 6 bases and J gave up 11 bases; unmatched junction bases: 9. Germline-derived CDR1 and CDR2 are MDHEN and SYDVKM. CDR3 nucleotide sequence: TGTGCCAGCAGCCCGTCCCGGGACAGTGCTTTCTTT. It codes for CASSPSRDSAFF.

V is TRBV13 and J is TRBJ2-1, with D unresolved. CDR1 and CDR2 from the germline V gene are PRHDT and FYEKMQ (reference sequence). The CDR3 length is 11 residues. Trimming removed 5 bases from V and 10 bases from J, with 9 bases in between. For the CDR3, the DNA is TGTGCCAGCAGCAAGACTGCAGAGCAGTTCTTC. Amino acids: CASSKTAEQFF.

The chain joins TRBV11-2 to TRBJ2-7; 7 bases align to TRBD1. CDR3 length: 16 residues. The ends lost 7 bases at V and 1 base at J; junction bases unmatched: 13. Looked up from germline, CDR1 is SGHAT and CDR2 is FQNNGV. The DNA for the CDR3 is TGTGCCAGCACAGGATGGGGACAGCCTCGGTCCTACGAGCAGTACTTC. Protein product: CASTGWGQPRSYEQYF.

The gene calls are TRBV4-2 and TRBJ2-2; the match to TRBD2 covers 10 bases. J lost 5 bases, V lost 0 bases, and 9 bases had no gene match. Germline CDR1 reads LGHNA; CDR2 reads YNFKEQ. The CDR3 sequence is 18 residues long. As DNA, the CDR3 is TGTGCCAGCAGCCAAGAAGGTAGAGCGGGGGGGCTTACCGGGGAGCTGTTTTTT. It specifies CASSQEGRAGGLTGELFF.

V and J are TRBV10-3 and TRBJ2-1; 7 nucleotides agree with TRBD1. After removal of 6 bases from V and 3 bases from J, the junction contained 5 bases not matched to a gene. Germline V gene data show CDR1 as ENHRY and CDR2 as SYGVKD. The CDR3 has 14 amino acids. The CDR3 DNA reads as TGTGCCATCAGCCAGGGACAGAACTACAATGAGCAGTTCTTC. Its translation is CAISQGQNYNEQFF.

The chain couples TRBV7-8 to TRBJ2-5; D is perhaps TRBD2 (6 bases). CDR3 length: 13 residues. Germline V gene sequence: CDR1 SGHVS, CDR2 FQNEAQ. V shed 5 bases and J shed 4 bases, with 11 bases lying between them. CDR3 sequence (DNA): TGTGCCAGCAGCCCCCGGGGACTAGAGACCCAGTACTTC. This translates into CASSPRGLETQYF.

V usage is TRBV5-1 and J usage is TRBJ2-2; perhaps TRBD1 as D (5 bases). The CDR3 loop spans 16 amino acids. Germline values: CDR1 SGHRS, CDR2 YFSETQ. V was trimmed by 4 bases and J by 3 bases, leaving 16 bases between them. CDR3 sequence: CASSPKDIRYTGELFF. The CDR3, as DNA: TGCGCCAGCAGCCCAAAGGACATACGATACACCGGGGAGCTGTTTTTT.

CDR3 amino acids: CSVFVYAAGLNTEAFF. DNA for the CDR3: TGCAGCGTTTTTGTCTACGCTGCTGGGCTGAACACTGAAGCTTTCTTT. This chain uses TRBV29-1 with TRBJ1-1; D is unresolved. The length of the CDR3 is 16 residues. V lost 5 bases and J lost 0, with 19 bases in between. The germline V gene encodes CDR1 SQVTM and CDR2 ANQGSEA.

This chain links TRBV6-5 with TRBJ2-1; 7 nucleotides agree with TRBD1. The CDR3 length is 16 residues. V lost 0 bases and J lost 2; bases outside the gene matches: 4. Germline CDR1 is MNHEY and CDR2 is SVGAGI. CDR3 in amino acids: CASSYSETGTYNEQFF. CDR3 bases: TGTGCCAGCAGTTACTCGGAGACAGGGACCTACAATGAGCAGTTCTTC.

The gene calls are TRBV5-1 and TRBJ2-1, with TRBD2 matching over 9 bases. CDR1 is SGHRS and CDR2 is YFSETQ in the germline V gene. The junction had 10 bases not matched to a gene; V was cut back by 3 bases and J by 0 bases. This CDR3 is built from 18 residues. CDR3 nucleotide sequence: TGCGCCAGCAGCTCGGGGACACTAGCGGGTCGCTCCTACAATGAGCAGTTCTTC. Encoded protein: CASSSGTLAGRSYNEQFF. The full variable domain, rest sourced from reference TRBV5-1 and TRBJ2-1, is KAGVTQTPRYLIKTRGQQVTLSCSPISGHRSVSWYQQTPGQGLQFLFEYFSETQRNKGNFPGRFSGRQFSNSRSEMNVSTLELGDSALYLCASSSGTLAGRSYNEQFFGPGTRLTVL.

The genes are TRBV5-4 and TRBJ2-6; the match to TRBD2 covers 9 bases. CDR3 length: 15 residues. Trimming removed 3 bases from V and 5 bases from J; junction bases left unmatched: 3. The germline V gene has CDR1 SGHNT and CDR2 YYREEE (reference sequence). CDR3 nucleotides: TGTGCCAGCAGCTCCGGGACTAGCAGGGCCAACGTCCTGACTTTC. This gives the protein CASSSGTSRANVLTF.

The chain employs TRBV5-6 and TRBJ1-2; D unresolved. V was clipped by 5 bases and J by 3 bases, with 11 bases between them. This CDR3 is built from 13 residues. CDR1 SGHDT and CDR2 YYEEEE come from the germline V gene. CDR3 amino acids: CASRSGSYYGYTF. The CDR3 nucleotides are TGTGCCAGCAGATCGGGATCCTACTATGGCTACACCTTC.

The chain joins TRBV29-1 to TRBJ2-5, with D perhaps matching TRBD2 (5 bases). CDR3 length: 12 amino acids. The V end was cut by 5 bases, the J end by 0 bases, with 7 bases between. Germline-derived CDR1 and CDR2 are SQVTM and ANQGSEA. The CDR3 DNA is TGCAGCGTTAGGACTCACCAAGAGACCCAGTACTTC. It is translated as CSVRTHQETQYF.

This clone was picked up one time. The chain joins TRBV6-4 to TRBJ2-1; TRBD2 matches 11 bases. Germline loops: CDR1 MRHNA, CDR2 SNTAGT. CDR3 length: 16 residues. V lost 5 bases to trimming and J lost 8 bases; unmatched junction nucleotides: 11. CDR3 region: CASSNLSGRAVHEQFF. CDR3 bases: TGTGCCAGCAGTAACCTTAGCGGGAGGGCCGTCCATGAGCAGTTCTTC.

The chain is built from TRBV5-1 and TRBJ1-1, with D possibly matching TRBD1 (5 bases). Trimming took 0 bases from V and 3 from J, leaving 9 bases between them. This CDR3 is 14 amino acids long. CDR1 is SGHRS and CDR2 is YFSETQ in the germline V gene. The CDR3, as DNA: TGCGCCAGCAGCTTGGCTGTGGGGCACACTGAAGCTTTCTTT. This translates into CASSLAVGHTEAFF.

J is TRBJ2-7 and V is TRBV9; D ambiguous. Germline V gene sequence: CDR1 SGDLS, CDR2 YYNGEE. Trimming removed 2 bases at V and 3 bases at J, with 18 bases between. CDR3 length equals 16 residues. The CDR3: CASSVLPTEIDYEQYF. The CDR3 bases are TGTGCCAGCAGCGTTTTGCCCACAGAGATAGACTACGAGCAGTACTTC.

V and J are TRBV4-1 and TRBJ2-3; possibly TRBD2 for D (6 bases). Germline V gene sequence: CDR1 MGHRA, CDR2 YSYEKL. Trimming removed 3 bases at V and 5 bases at J, with 9 bases between. The CDR3 runs to 13 residues. The chain's CDR3 is CASSQASEDTQYF. The DNA of the CDR3 is TGCGCCAGCAGCCAGGCTAGCGAAGATACGCAGTATTTT.

This clone was recorded only once. This rearrangement joins TRBV5-8 to TRBJ2-7, with 12 bases lining up with TRBD1. The length of the CDR3 is 16 residues. After removal of 3 bases from V and 9 bases from J, the junction contained 13 bases not matched to a gene. Germline CDR1 SGHTS, CDR2 YDEGEE. The chain's CDR3 is CASSSFSGTGGLAQYF. CDR3 coding DNA: TGTGCCAGCAGCTCGTTTTCCGGGACAGGGGGCTTGGCGCAGTACTTC.

This chain joins TRBV5-1 and TRBJ2-3; 9 nucleotides match TRBD2. The J segment lost 2 bases and the V segment lost 1 base, leaving 2 bases of the junction unmatched. The CDR3 is 15 amino acids. The germline gives CDR1 SGHRS, CDR2 YFSETQ. Written as DNA, the CDR3 is TGCGCCAGCAGCTTGATGGGACTAGCCACAGATACGCAGTATTTT. This encodes CASSLMGLATDTQYF.

J is TRBJ2-7 and V is TRBV28; 8 positions agree with TRBD1. The germline V gene encodes CDR1 MDHEN and CDR2 SYDVKM. The junction had 7 bases not matched to a gene; V was cut back by 4 bases and J by 5 bases. This CDR3 comprises 14 residues. The CDR3 coding sequence is TGTGCCAGCAGTTCCCCAGGGGGCGGCAACGAGCAGTACTTC. Its translation is CASSSPGGGNEQYF. Full variable domain (missing parts from reference TRBV28 and TRBJ2-7): DVKVTQSSRYLVKRTGEKVFLECVQDMDHENMFWYRQDPGLGLRLIYFSYDVKMKEKGDIPEGYSVSREKKERFSLILESASTNQTSMYLCASSSPGGGNEQYFGPGTRLTVT.

This clone was recorded only once. The rearrangement joins TRBV6-5 to TRBJ2-1; 9 positions match TRBD2. V dropped 6 bases and J dropped 9; count of bases not matched to a gene: 9. Germline V gene lookup returns CDR1 MNHEY and CDR2 SVGAGI. This CDR3 has 14 amino acids. The CDR3 DNA is TGTGCCAGCAGGCCGGGACTAGCAGACGGTGAGCAGTTCTTC. Translated: CASRPGLADGEQFF.

This rearrangement joins TRBV7-9 to TRBJ2-3; 9 positions agree with TRBD2. Germline CDR1 reads SEHNR; CDR2 reads FQNEAQ (reference sequence). This CDR3 has 15 amino acids. After removal of 2 bases from V and 1 base from J, the junction contained 1 base not matched to a gene. The CDR3 DNA follows: TGTGCCAGCAGCTTAATAGCGGGGGGCACAGATACGCAGTATTTT. The encoded protein is CASSLIAGGTDTQYF. Complete variable domain (other parts from reference TRBV7-9 and TRBJ2-3): DTGVSQNPRHKITKRGQNVTFRCDPISEHNRLYWYRQTLGQGPEFLTYFQNEAQLEKSRLLSDRFSAERPKGSFSTLEIQRTEQGDSAMYLCASSLIAGGTDTQYFGPGTRLTVL.